This TCR beta chain came from a study of beta chain features in type 1 diabetes. The investigators reverse transcribed all of the isolated RNA, so they sequenced expressed TCRB transcripts. About 3.6 million reads were obtained on average from naive, central memory and regulatory T cell samples. The protocol was immunoSEQ multiplex PCR, while the TCRdb copy is restricted to in-frame clones and leaves out a portion. The sample carries fewer than 550,000 clones, 11% recorded once. One heparinised blood draw averaging around 0.12 L was given by each donor. General study results and limits: When VDJ junctions were examined, type 1 diabetes patients showed fewer insertions and more deletions.

In the case of this clone: The antigen is undetermined.

The sequence was collected from a woman aged 18-29 years in good health. Sequencing was performed on naive CD4+ T cells from blood.

CDR3 in DNA: TGTGCCAGCAGCTTAAACGGTCGGGGCTACACCTTC. Translated, it gives CASSLNGRGYTF. The chain carries TRBV7-9 and TRBJ1-2; D call uncertain. V was pared by 2 bases and J by 8 bases, with 9 bases between. The CDR3 is made up of 12 amino acids. Germline V gives CDR1 SEHNR, CDR2 FQNEAQ (reference sequence).